The clone carrying this TCR beta chain was counted only a few times. At one end the junction does not follow the germline gene, possibly because of a read error. Cryopreserved PBMCs supplied about 2 micrograms of genomic DNA for TCR beta libraries. This specimen comes from a study of cytotoxic CD8 clonotypes in ibrutinib-treated CLL. Study-wide context: Partial responses totalled about 24 and complete responses 2; after median around 74 months, roughly 14 remained remitted and roughly twelve progressed. Mean per-sample yields comprised roughly 260,000 productive templates and 94,082 productive rearrangements.

The CDR3 length is 14 residues. Per the germline V gene, CDR1 is MGHRA and CDR2 is YSYEKL. Deep sequencing aimed at 1 in 200,000 to 1 in 1 million T cells' resolution. TCRdb's copy holds only in-frame clones and misses some; the assay was immunoSEQ multiplex PCR. The sample comprises several thousand clones, over 55% of which are singletons, and 15% to 20% rests with the top ten. V gene TRBV4-1 combines with J gene TRBJ1-3; D unclear. The source was PBMCs, collected before ibrutinib treatment. The source is a human donor with chronic lymphocytic leukemia. The CDR3 DNA reads TGCGCCAGCAGCTTAACAGCGCTTGGAAGCACCATATATTTT. Protein: CASSLTALGSTIYF.